This TCR beta chain was found in a study of CXCR3-negative and CXCR3-positive naive CD8 T cells. UMI labels and 5' RACE were used to prepare the TRB cDNA libraries. With the 5' RACE reads reprocessed, TCRdb shows one record per CDR3 protein and no DNA. In all, the sample yields about 82,000 distinct CDR3 sequences. Sequencing was carried out using naive CXCR3- CD8+ T cells from blood. Documented subset: CD45RO-CCR7+CD27+CD95- naive CD8+ T cells lacking CXCR3 (TNR3-). The sequence came from a human donor in good health. Some clones in this sample may be carry-over from other donors' samples.

CDR3 loop: CSVEGLSPVTDTQYF. The V gene is TRBV29-1, the J gene TRBJ2-3; the TCRdb D gene call, TRBD1, has no DNA to confirm it. Germline V gene lookup returns CDR1 SQVTM and CDR2 ANQGSEA. The CDR3 length is 15 residues.